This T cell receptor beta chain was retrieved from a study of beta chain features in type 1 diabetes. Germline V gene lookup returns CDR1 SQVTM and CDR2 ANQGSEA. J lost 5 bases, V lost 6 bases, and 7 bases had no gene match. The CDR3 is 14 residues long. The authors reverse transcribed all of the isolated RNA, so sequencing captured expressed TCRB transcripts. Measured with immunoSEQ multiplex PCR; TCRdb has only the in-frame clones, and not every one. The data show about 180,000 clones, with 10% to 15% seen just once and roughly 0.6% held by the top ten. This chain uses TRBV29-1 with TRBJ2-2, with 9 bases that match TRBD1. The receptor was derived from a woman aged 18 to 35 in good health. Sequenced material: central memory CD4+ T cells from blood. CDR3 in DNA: TGCAGCGTGAGCCGGGACAGGGCAACCGGGGAGCTGTTTTTT. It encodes CSVSRDRATGELFF.